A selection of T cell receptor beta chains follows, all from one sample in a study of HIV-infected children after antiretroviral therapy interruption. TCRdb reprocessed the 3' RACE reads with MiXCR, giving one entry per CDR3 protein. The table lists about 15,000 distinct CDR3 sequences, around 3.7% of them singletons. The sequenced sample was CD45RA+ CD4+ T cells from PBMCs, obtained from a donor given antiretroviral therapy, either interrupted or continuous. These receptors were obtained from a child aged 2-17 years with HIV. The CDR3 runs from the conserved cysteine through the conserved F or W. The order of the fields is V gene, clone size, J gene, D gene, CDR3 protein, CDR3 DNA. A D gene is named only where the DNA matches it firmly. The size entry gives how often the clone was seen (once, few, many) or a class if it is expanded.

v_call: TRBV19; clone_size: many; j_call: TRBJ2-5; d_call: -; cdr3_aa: CACRPNRGGETQYF; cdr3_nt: TGTGCCTGTAGACCCAACAGGGGAGGAGAGACCCAGTACTTC
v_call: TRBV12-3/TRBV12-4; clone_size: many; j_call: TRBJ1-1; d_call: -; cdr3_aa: CASSVPGTVNTEAFF; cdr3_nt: TGTGCCAGCAGTGTTCCCGGGACGGTAAACACTGAAGCTTTCTTT
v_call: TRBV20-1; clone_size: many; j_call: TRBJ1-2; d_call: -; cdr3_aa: CSAPRQEGGYGYTF; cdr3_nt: TGCAGTGCTCCCAGACAGGAAGGTGGCTATGGCTACACCTTC
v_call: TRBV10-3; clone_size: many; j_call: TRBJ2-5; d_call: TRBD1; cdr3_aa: CAISGTGETQYF; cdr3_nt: TGTGCCATCAGTGGGACAGGGGAGACCCAGTACTTC
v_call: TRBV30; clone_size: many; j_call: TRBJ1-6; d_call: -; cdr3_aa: CAWSGQDNSPLHF; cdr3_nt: TGTGCCTGGAGTGGACAGGATAATTCACCCCTCCACTTT
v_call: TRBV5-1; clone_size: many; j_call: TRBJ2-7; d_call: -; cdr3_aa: CASSSTTYEQYF; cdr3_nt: TGCGCCAGCAGCTCCACTACCTACGAGCAGTACTTC
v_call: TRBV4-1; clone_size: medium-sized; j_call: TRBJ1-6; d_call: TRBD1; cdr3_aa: CASSQGGRGQALDSPLHF; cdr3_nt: TGCGCCAGCAGCCAAGGAGGTAGGGGACAGGCCCTCGATTCACCCCTCCACTTT
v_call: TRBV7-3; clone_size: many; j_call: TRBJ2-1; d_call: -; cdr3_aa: CATRFNNEQFF; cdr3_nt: TGTGCCACCCGGTTTAACAATGAGCAGTTCTTC
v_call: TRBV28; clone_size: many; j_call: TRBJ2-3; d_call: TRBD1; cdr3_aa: CASSSALDRASTDTQYF; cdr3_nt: TGTGCCAGCAGTTCAGCATTGGACAGGGCGAGCACAGATACGCAGTATTTT
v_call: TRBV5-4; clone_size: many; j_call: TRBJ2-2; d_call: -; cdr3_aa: CASSSKIANTGELFF; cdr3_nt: TGTGCCAGCAGCTCAAAAATCGCGAACACCGGGGAGCTGTTTTTT
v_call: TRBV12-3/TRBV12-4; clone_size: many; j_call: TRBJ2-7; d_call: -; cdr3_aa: CASSLDGGHYEQYF; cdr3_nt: TGTGCCAGCAGTTTAGACGGGGGCCACTACGAGCAGTACTTC
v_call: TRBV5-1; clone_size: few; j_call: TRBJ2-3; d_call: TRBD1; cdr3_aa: CASSLDGQGSDTQYF; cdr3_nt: TGCGCCAGCAGCTTGGATGGACAGGGGTCAGATACGCAGTATTTT
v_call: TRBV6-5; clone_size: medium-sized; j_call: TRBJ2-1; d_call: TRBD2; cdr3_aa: CASSSLEGTSKQFF; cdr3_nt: TGTGCCAGCAGTTCACTCGAGGGGACTAGCAAGCAGTTCTTC
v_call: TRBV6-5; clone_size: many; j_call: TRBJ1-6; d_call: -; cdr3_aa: CASSYKGQGVNSPLHF; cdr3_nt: TGTGCCAGCAGTTACAAGGGTCAGGGAGTGAATTCACCCCTCCACTTT
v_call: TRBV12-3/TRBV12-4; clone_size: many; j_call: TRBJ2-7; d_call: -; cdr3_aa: CASSLWGSYEQYF; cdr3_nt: TGTGCCAGCAGCCTATGGGGGTCCTACGAGCAGTACTTC
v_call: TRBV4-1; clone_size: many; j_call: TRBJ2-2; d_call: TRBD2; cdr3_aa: CASSQDGGGSSGELFF; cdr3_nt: TGCGCCAGCAGCCAAGATGGCGGGGGGAGTTCCGGGGAGCTGTTTTTT
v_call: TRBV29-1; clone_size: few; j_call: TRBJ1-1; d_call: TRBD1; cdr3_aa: CSGTGVPANTEAFF; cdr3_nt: TGCAGCGGCACAGGGGTTCCCGCGAACACTGAAGCTTTCTTT
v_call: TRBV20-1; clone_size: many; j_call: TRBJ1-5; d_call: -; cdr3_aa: CSARDLRGILRDQPQHF; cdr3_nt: TGCAGTGCTAGAGATCTTCGTGGCATCCTGAGGGATCAGCCCCAGCATTTT
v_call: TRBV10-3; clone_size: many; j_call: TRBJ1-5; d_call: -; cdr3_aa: CAISESPGGQPQHF; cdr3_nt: TGTGCCATCAGTGAGTCACCCGGGGGACAGCCCCAGCATTTT
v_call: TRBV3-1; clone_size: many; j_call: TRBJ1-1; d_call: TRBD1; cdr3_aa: CASSPPGQFSTEAFF; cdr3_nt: TGTGCCAGCAGTCCCCCGGGACAGTTCTCCACTGAAGCTTTCTTT
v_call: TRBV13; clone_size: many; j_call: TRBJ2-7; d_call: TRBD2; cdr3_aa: CASSSAGGSPYEQYF; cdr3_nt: TGTGCCAGCAGCTCAGCGGGGGGGTCCCCCTACGAGCAGTACTTC
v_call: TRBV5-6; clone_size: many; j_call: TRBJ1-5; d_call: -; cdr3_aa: CASSWKGALNQPQHF; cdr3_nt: TGTGCCAGCAGCTGGAAAGGAGCCCTCAATCAGCCCCAGCATTTT
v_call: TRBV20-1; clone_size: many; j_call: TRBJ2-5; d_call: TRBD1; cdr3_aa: CSARDRGHETQYF; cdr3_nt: TGCAGTGCTAGGGACAGGGGGCATGAGACCCAGTACTTC
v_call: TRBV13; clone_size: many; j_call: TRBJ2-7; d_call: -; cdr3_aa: CASSLPYEQYF; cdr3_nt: TGTGCCAGCTCTCTCCCCTATGAACAGTACTTC
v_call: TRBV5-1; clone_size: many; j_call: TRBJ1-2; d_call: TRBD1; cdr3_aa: CASSVGPGGPSRGYTF; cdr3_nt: TGCGCCAGCAGCGTCGGCCCAGGGGGCCCTTCCCGAGGCTACACCTTC
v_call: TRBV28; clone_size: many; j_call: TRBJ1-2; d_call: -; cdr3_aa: CASRPGDTRNYGYTF; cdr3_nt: TGTGCCAGCAGACCAGGGGACACCCGAAACTATGGCTACACCTTC
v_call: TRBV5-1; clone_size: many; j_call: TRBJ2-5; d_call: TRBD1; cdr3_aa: CASRPGQGSIQTQYF; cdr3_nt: TGCGCCAGCAGGCCTGGACAGGGGAGTATACAGACCCAGTACTTC
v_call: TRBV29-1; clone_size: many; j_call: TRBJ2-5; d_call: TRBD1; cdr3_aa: CSVDGAGGQETQYF; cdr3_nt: TGCAGCGTTGATGGGGCAGGGGGCCAAGAGACCCAGTACTTC
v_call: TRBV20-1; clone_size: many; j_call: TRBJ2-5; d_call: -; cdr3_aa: CSAREQGWETQYF; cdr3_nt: TGCAGTGCTAGAGAACAGGGCTGGGAGACCCAGTACTTC
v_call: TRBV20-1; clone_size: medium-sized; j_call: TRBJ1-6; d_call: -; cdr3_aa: CSARDQAGYSPLHF; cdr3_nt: TGCAGTGCTAGAGATCAGGCAGGGTACTCACCCCTCCACTTT
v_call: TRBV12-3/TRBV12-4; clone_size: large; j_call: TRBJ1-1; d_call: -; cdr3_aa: CASSTRARMNTEAFF; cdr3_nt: TGTGCCAGCAGTACTAGGGCCCGCATGAACACTGAAGCTTTCTTT
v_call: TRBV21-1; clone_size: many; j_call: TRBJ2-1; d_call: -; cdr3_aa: CASSKFGSGGPAYNEQFF; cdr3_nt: TGTGCCAGCAGCAAATTCGGAAGCGGGGGACCGGCCTACAATGAGCAGTTCTTC
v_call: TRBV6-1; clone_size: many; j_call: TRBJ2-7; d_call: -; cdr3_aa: CASRLLSSYEQYF; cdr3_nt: TGTGCCAGCAGACTTCTGAGCTCCTACGAGCAGTACTTC
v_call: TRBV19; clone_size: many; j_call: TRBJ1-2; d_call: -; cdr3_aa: CASGDYGYTF; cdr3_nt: TGTGCCAGTGGAGACTATGGCTACACCTTC
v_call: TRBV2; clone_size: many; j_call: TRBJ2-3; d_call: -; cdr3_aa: CASNRLSDTQYF; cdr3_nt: TGTGCCAGCAACCGTCTATCAGATACGCAGTATTTT
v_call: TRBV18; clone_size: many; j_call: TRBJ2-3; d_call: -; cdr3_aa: CASSPHNPDTQYF; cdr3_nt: TGTGCCAGCTCACCACATAACCCAGATACGCAGTATTTT
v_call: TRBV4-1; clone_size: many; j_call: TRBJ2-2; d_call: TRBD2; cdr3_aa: CASSQDPGGATGELFF; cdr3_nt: TGCGCCAGCAGCCAAGATCCCGGGGGGGCGACCGGGGAGCTGTTTTTT
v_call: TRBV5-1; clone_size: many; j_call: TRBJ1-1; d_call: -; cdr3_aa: CASSTILGQNTEAFF; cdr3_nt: TGCGCCAGCAGCACGATCCTGGGACAGAACACTGAAGCTTTCTTT
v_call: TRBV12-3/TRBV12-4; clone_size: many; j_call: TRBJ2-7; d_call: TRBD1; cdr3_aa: CASSLDRGGEQYF; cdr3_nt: TGTGCCAGCAGTCTGGACAGGGGAGGGGAACAGTACTTC
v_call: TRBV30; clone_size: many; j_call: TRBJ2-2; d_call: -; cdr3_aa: CAWSPEAGELFF; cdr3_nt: TGTGCCTGGAGTCCAGAGGCCGGGGAGCTGTTTTTT
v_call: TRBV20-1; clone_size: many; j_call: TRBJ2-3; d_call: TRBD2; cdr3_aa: CSARPYTSGGAGMTDTQYF; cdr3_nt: TGCAGTGCTAGGCCCTATACTAGCGGGGGGGCAGGTATGACAGATACGCAGTATTTT